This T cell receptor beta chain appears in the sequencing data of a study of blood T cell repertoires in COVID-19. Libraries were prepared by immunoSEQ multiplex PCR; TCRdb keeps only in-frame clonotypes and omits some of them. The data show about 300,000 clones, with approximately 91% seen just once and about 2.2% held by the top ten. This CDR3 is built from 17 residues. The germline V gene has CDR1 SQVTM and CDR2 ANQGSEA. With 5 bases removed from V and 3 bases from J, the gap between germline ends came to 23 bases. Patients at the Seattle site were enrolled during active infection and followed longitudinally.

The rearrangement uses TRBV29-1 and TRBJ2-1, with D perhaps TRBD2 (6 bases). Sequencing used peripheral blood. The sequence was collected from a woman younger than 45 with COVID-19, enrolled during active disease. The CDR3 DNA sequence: TGCAGCGTTCCTTTGGGGGGTATAGCCGGAGACTACAATGAGCAGTTCTTC. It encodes CSVPLGGIAGDYNEQFF.